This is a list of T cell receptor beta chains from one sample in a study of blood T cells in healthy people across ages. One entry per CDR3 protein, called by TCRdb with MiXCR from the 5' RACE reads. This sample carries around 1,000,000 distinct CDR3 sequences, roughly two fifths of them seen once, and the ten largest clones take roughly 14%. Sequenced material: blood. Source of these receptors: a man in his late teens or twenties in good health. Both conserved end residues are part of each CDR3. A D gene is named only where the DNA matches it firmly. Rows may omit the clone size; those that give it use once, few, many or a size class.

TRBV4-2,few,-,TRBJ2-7,TGTGCCAGCAGCCAAGAGGTAGGACAGCCGGACGAGCAGTACTTC,CASSQEVGQPDEQYF
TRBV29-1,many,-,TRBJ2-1,TGCAGCGTTGAACCCCCAGACGGAGTGGTTGGGAATGAGCAGTTCTTC,CSVEPPDGVVGNEQFF
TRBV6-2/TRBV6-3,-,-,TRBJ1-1,TGTGCCAGCAGTTACTTATACACTGAAGCTTTCTTT,CASSYLYTEAFF
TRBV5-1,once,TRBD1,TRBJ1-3,TGCGCCAGCAGCTTGGGGACAGGGATAAACACCATATATTTT,CASSLGTGINTIYF
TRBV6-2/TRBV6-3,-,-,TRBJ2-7,TGTGCCAGCAGTTACAAGGTTTACGAGCAGTACTTC,CASSYKVYEQYF
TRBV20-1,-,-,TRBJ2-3,TGCAGTGCTAGAGATCGGACGGGGGACACAGATACGCAGTATTTT,CSARDRTGDTDTQYF
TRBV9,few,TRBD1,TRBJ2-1,TGTGCCAGCAGCGCCGGGACAGGGGAAGTCAATGAGCAGTTCTTC,CASSAGTGEVNEQFF
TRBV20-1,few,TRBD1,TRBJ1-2,TGCAGTGCCTCCATACTCTATGGGCAGGGGGAGAACTATGGCTACACCTTC,CSASILYGQGENYGYTF
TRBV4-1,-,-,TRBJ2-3,TGCGCCAGCAGTCAAGTCGGTAGGGTGGATACGCAGTATTTT,CASSQVGRVDTQYF
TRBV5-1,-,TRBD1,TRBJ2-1,TGCGCCAGCAGCTTGGGGACAGGGTCCTATGAGCAGTTCTTC,CASSLGTGSYEQFF
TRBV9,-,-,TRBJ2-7,TGTGCCAGCAGCGTAGAGGGCTACGAGCAGTACTTC,CASSVEGYEQYF
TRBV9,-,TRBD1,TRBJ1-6,TGTGCCAGCAGCGCCAGGGACAGGGAATATTCACCCCTCCACTTT,CASSARDREYSPLHF
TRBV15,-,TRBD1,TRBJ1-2,TGTGCCACCAGCAGAGATCTGGAGACAGGGCTGGGCTACACCTTC,CATSRDLETGLGYTF
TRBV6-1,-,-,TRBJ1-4,TGTGCCAGCAGGGGACCCGGATCAGATGAAAAACTGTTTTTT,CASRGPGSDEKLFF
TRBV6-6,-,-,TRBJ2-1,TGTGCCAGCACGCCCCATCTTAATGAGCAGTTCTTC,CASTPHLNEQFF
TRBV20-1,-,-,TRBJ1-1,TGCAGTGCTAGAAAAAGCCGAGTTCGGACTGAAGCTTTCTTT,CSARKSRVRTEAFF
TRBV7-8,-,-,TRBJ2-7,TGTGCCAGCAGCTCCCAGACTGGACCCTACGAGCAGTACTTC,CASSSQTGPYEQYF
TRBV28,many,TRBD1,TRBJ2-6,TGTGCGATAAAGCCGGGACAGGGGGCAATAGGGGCCAACGTCCTGACTTTC,CAIKPGQGAIGANVLTF
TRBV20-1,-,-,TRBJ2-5,TGCAGTGCTAGAGTAAGGGGCAGAACACAAGAGACCCAGTACTTC,CSARVRGRTQETQYF
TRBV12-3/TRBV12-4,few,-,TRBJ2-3,TGTGCCAGCACTTTAGGGGAGACAGATACGCAGTATTTT,CASTLGETDTQYF
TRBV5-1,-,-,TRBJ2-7,TGCGCCAGCAGCTTAGGTCCAGGGTCGGAATACGAGCAGTACTTC,CASSLGPGSEYEQYF
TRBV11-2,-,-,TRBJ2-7,TGTGCCAGCAGCCCTACTTGGGGTAACAATGAGCAGTACTTC,CASSPTWGNNEQYF
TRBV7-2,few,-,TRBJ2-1,TGTGCCAGCAGCTTAGACGCAAACAATGAGCAGTTCTTC,CASSLDANNEQFF
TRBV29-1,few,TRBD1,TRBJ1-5,TGCAGCGGAGGCCAAGACAGGGATCAGCCCCAGCATTTT,CSGGQDRDQPQHF
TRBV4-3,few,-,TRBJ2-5,TGCGCCAGCAGCCAAGATATTCAGCGACAAGAGACCCAGTACTTC,CASSQDIQRQETQYF
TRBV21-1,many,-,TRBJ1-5,TGTGCCAGCAGTGACAGGGCAAGATATCAGCCCCAGCATTTT,CASSDRARYQPQHF
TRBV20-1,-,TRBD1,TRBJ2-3,TGCAGCGCCCGTGACAGGGGAATAACAGATACGCAGTATTTT,CSARDRGITDTQYF
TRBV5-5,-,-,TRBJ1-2,TGTGCCAGCAGCTTCAGGGCTTCTCAAAACTATGGCTACACCTTC,CASSFRASQNYGYTF
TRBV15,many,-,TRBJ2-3,TGTGCCACCAGCAGAGTTGATGCAGATACGCAGTATTTT,CATSRVDADTQYF
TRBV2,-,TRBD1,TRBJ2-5,TGTGCCGCCAGACCCGGACAGGGGCAAGAGACCCAGTACTTC,CAARPGQGQETQYF
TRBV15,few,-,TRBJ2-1,TGTGCCACCAGCAGACTGCGTGACTCATGGGGCAATGAGCAGTTCTTC,CATSRLRDSWGNEQFF
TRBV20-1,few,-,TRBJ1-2,TGCAGTGCTAGATCGGGTCAGGGCTATGGCTACACCTTC,CSARSGQGYGYTF